The clone carrying this T cell receptor beta chain showed up many times. What it binds is unknown. The data are from a study of human T cells and chemical hapten exposure. The time point was: pre-sensitization, week 0. Treatment given: therapeutic diphenylcyclopropenone sensitization with weekly scalp DPC. Unfractionated whole blood was the source from which total RNA was extracted. Study-level findings and limits: While controls formed fewer of them, expanded TCRs formed significantly more large CDR3 similarity clusters.

The CDR3 is made up of 16 amino acids. V lost 10 bases and J lost 2; bases outside the gene matches: 9. In germline, CDR1 is MDHEN, CDR2 SYDVKM. TCRdb reanalysed the RACE reads using MiXCR and keeps one entry per CDR3 protein. The top ten clones hold around 1.7% of a sample with approximately 100,000 distinct CDR3 sequences, less than 15% of them seen once. V is TRBV28 and J is TRBJ1-5, with TRBD1 matching 12 bases. Source: whole blood, taken in connection with sensitization to the hapten diphenylcyclopropenone (DPC). This sequence was found in a woman aged 45-65 years with alopecia areata. Some clones in this sample may be carry-over from other donors' samples. In nucleotides, the CDR3 is TGTGCCACTACCGGGACAGGGGGCGGGGGCAATCAGCCCCAGCATTTT. It codes for CATTGTGGGGNQPQHF.